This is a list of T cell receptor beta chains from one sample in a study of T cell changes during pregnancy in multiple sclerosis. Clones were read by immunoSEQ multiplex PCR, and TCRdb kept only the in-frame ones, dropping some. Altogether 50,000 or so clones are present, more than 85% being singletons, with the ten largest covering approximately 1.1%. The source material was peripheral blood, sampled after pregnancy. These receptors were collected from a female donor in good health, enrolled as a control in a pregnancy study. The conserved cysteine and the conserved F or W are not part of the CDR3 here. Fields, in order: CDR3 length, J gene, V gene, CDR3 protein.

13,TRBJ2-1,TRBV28,ASSLLQSGNNEQF
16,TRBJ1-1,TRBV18,ASSPPSQGARLNTEAF
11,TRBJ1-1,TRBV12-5,ASGTPYNTEAF
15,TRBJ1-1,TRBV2,ASSKGGPQEMGTEAF
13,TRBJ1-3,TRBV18,ASSPPGRYGDTIY
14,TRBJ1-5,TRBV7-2,ASSLAAGGLNQPQH
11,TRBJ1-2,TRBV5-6,ASSLLTGNGYT
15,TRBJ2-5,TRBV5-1,ASSLAASGGAWETQY
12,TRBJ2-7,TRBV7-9,ASSLGQGAYEQY
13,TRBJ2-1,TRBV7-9,ASSYNPGLATEQF
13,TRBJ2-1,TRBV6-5,ASSPGDRDYNEQF
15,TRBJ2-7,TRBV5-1,ASSLAPSGTGDHEQY
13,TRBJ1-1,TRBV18,ASSPPQGRGTEAF
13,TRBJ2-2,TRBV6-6,ASSLGVFNTGELF
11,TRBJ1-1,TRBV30,AWNLDRNTEAF
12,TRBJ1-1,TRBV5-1,ASSLRGADTEAF
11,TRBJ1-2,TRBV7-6,ASSLWRIYGYT
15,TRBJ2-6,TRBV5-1,ASSLARQSSGANVLT
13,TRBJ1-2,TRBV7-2,ASSLGQGPHYGYT
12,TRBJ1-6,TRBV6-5,ASSGTGGNSPLH
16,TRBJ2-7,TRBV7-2,ASSSDGTGTSGTYEQY
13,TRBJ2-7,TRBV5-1,ASSLGWGGSYEQY
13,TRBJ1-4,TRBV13,ASSKGQGPNEKLF
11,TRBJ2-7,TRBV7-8,ASSSPVSYEQY
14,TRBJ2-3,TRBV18,ASSPGGAQGADTQY
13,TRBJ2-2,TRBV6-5,ASSWGGANTGELF
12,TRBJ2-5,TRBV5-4,ASSWGQIQETQY
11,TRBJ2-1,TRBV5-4,ASSPRDYNEQF
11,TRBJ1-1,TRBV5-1,ASSSVLDTEAF
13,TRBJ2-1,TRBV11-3,ASSSRTSGIDEQF
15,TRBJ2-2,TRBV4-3,ASSQGRLGGYTGELF
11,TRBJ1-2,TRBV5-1,ASSYDRARGYT
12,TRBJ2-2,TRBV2,ASSERANTGELF
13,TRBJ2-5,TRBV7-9,ASSLGQGVQETQY
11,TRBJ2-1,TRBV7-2,ASSFYDRPKQF
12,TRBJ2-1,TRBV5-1,ASSLNTAGLEQF
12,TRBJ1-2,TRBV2,ASTERRVDYGYT
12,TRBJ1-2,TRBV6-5,ASSPQGGKYGYT
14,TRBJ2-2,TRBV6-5,ASSYGWGTGAGELF
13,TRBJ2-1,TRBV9,ASSVEQGGYNEQF
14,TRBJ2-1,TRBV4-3,ASSQDLAGGRNEQF
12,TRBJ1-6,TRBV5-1,ASHLDWRDSPLH
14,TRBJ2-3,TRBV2,ASSEAPGVTTDTQY
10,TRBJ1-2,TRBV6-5,ASNRGGYGYT
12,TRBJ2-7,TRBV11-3,ASSLASQGYEQY
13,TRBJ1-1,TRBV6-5,ASSYSGQVNTEAF
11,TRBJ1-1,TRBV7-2,ASSLAGGAEAF